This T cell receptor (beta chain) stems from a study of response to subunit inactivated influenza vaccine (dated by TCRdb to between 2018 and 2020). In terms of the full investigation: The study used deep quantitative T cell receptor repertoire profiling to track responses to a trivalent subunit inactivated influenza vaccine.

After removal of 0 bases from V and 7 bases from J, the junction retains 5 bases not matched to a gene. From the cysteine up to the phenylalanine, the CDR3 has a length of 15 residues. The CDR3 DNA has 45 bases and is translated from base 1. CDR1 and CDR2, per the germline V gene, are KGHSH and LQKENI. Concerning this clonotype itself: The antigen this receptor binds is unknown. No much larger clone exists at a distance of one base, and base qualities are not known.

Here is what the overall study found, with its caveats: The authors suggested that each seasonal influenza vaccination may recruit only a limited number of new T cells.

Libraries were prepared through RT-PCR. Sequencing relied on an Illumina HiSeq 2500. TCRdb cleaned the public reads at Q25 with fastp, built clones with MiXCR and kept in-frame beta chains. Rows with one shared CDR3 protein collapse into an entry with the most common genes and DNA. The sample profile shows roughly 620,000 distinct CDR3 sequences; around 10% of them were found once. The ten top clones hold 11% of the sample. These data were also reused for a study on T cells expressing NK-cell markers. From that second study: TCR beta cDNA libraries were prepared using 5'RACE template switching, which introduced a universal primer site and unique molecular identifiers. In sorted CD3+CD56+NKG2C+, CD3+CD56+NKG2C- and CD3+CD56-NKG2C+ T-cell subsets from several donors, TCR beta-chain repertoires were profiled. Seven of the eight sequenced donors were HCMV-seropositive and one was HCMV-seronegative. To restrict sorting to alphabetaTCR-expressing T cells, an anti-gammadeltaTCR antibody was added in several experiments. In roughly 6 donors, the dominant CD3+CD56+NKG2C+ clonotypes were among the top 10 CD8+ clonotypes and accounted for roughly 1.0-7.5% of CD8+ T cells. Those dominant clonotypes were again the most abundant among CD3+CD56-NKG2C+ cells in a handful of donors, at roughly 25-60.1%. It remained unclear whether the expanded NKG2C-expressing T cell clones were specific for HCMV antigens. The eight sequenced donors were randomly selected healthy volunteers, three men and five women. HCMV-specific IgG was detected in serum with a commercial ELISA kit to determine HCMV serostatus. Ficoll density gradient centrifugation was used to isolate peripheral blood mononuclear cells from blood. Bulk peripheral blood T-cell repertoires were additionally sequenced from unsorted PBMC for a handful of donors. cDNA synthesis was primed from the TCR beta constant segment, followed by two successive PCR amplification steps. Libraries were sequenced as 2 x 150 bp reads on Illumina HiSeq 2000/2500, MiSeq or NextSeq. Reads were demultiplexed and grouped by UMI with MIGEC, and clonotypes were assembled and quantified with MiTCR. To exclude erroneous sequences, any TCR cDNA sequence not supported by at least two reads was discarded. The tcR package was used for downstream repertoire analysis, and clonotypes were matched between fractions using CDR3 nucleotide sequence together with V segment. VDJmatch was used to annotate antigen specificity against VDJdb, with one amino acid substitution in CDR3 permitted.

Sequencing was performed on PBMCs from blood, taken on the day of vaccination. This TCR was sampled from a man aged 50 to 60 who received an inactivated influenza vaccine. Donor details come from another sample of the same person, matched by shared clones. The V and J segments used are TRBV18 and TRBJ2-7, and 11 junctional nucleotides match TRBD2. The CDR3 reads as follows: CASSPPASGRREQYF. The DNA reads TGTGCCAGCTCACCACCCGCTAGCGGGAGGAGAGAGCAGTACTTC.